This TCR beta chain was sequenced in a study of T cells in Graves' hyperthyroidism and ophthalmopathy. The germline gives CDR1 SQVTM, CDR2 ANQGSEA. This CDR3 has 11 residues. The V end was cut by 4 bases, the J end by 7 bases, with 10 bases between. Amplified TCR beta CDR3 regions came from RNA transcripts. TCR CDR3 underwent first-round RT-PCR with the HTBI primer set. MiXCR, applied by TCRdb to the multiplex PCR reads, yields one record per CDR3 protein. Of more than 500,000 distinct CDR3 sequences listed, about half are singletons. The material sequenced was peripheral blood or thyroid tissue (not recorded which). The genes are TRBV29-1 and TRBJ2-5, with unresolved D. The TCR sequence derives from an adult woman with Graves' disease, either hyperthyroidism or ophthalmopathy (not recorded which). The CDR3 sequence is CSVGTAGTQYF. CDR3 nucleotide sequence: TGCAGCGTTGGGACGGCCGGGACCCAGTACTTC.